A single sample is the source of the 4 T cell receptor beta chains below, sequenced in a study of CD4 T cells in relation to SARS-CoV-2 and coronaviruses. Profiled with immunoSEQ multiplex PCR; TCRdb holds only in-frame clones, not every one. This sample has about 64,000 clones, with around 93% found just once. CD4+ T cells from unexposed donors were obtained before the COVID-19 pandemic (2011-2018). Sequencing used naive CD4+ T cells from PBMCs. The subset here: naive CD4+ T cells isolated by negative enrichment. The source of these receptors is a human donor in good health.

CDR3 region: CASSPRLAGVNYNEQFF. CDR3 sequence (DNA): TGTGCCAGTAGTCCGAGACTAGCGGGAGTGAATTACAATGAGCAGTTCTTC. This sequence joins TRBV19 and TRBJ2-1; 12 nucleotides agree with TRBD2. This CDR3 has 17 amino acids. The V gene end was trimmed by 5 bases and the J gene end by 4 bases; junction bases not matched to a gene: 9. Germline values: CDR1 LNHDA, CDR2 SQIVND (reference sequence). Supplemented by reference TRBV19 and TRBJ2-1, the full variable domain reads DGGITQSPKYLFRKEGQNVTLSCEQNLNHDAMYWYRQDPGQGLRLIYYSQIVNDFQKGDIAEGYSVSREKKESFPLTVTSAQKNPTAFYLCASSPRLAGVNYNEQFFGPGTRLTVL.

The V and J genes are TRBV13 and TRBJ2-5; no reliable D call. Germline CDR1 and CDR2: PRHDT and FYEKMQ (reference sequence). The CDR3 spans 11 residues. V dropped 3 bases and J dropped 5 bases, with 4 bases sitting between them. CDR3 in amino acids: CASSLRETQYF. The CDR3 bases are TGTGCCAGCAGCTTGCGGGAGACCCAGTACTTC.

This clone was observed once. This chain links TRBV5-4 with TRBJ2-3, with D perhaps assigned TRBD1 or TRBD2 (5 bases each). V was clipped by 0 bases and J by 1 base, with 9 bases between them. CDR1 SGHNT and CDR2 YYREEE come from the germline V gene (reference sequence). The CDR3 runs 15 residues. The CDR3 here is CASSLAGAGTDTQYF. CDR3 sequence (DNA): TGTGCCAGCAGCTTGGCCGGGGCAGGCACAGATACGCAGTATTTT. The whole variable domain, remainder taken from reference TRBV5-4 and TRBJ2-3, is ETGVTQSPTHLIKTRGQQVTLRCSSQSGHNTVSWYQQALGQGPQFIFQYYREEENGRGNFPPRFSGLQFPNYSSELNVNALELDDSALYLCASSLAGAGTDTQYFGPGTRLTVL.

CDR3 sequence (DNA): TGTGCCAGCAGCCAGGCTTTAGCTAGCGGGAGATTAAATCCGACCTACAATGAGCAGTTCTTC. Amino acid sequence: CASSQALASGRLNPTYNEQFF. This chain joins TRBV7-7 and TRBJ2-1; TRBD2 aligns across 10 bases. The junction had 21 bases not matched to a gene; V was cut back by 5 bases and J by 2 bases. This CDR3 spans 21 amino acids. The germline gives CDR1 SSHAT, CDR2 FNYEAQ (reference sequence).